The present T cell receptor beta chain was sequenced within a study of beta chain features in type 1 diabetes. This clone was counted a few times. V was cut by 5 bases and J by 4 bases, with 12 bases left in between. Germline V gives CDR1 MDHEN, CDR2 SYDVKM. This CDR3 contains 13 residues. cDNA synthesis used the whole RNA isolate, giving expressed TCRB sequences. Some clones are missing from TCRdb's copy, which holds only in-frame ones; the method was immunoSEQ multiplex PCR. Counted here are under 900,000 clones, about a sixth occurring once; the ten biggest clones make up about 0.025%. The clonotype originates from a young woman in good health. J is TRBJ2-7 and V is TRBV28; the D is unclear. Material for sequencing was naive CD4+ T cells from blood. Here the CDR3 reads CASSLPPVYEQYF. CDR3 DNA: TGTGCCAGCAGTCTCCCTCCGGTATACGAGCAGTACTTC.